What follows are 10 T cell receptor beta chains derived from one specimen sequenced in a study of tumor-infiltrating lymphocytes in primary liver carcinoma. The authors made TCR beta cDNA from 500 ng total RNA with a constant-region primer. Libraries covering TCR beta were generated through three nested multiplex PCR rounds (using a slightly modified ARM-PCR). Amplification in the first two PCR rounds was performed using TRBV1-TRBV30 forward primers and a C-beta reverse primer for approximately 10 cycles each. TCRdb itself ran the multiplex PCR reads through MiXCR, one entry per CDR3 protein. The sample yields 50,000 to 65,000 distinct CDR3 sequences, around 69% seen once. For each extraction, RNA and DNA were obtained together from roughly 20-30 mg of unsorted bulk tissue. The sample comprised liver tumor tissue from sampling region 4. Described subset: tumor region T4, right-lateral pole. These TCRs come from a man aged 35 to 55 with primary liver carcinoma and hepatitis B virus infection.

As regards this clonotype: The junction departs from the called germline gene at one end, perhaps through a read error. The chain couples TRBV6-5 to TRBJ2-7; TRBD1 aligns across 7 bases. This CDR3 contains 16 residues. The germline V gene encodes CDR1 MNHEY and CDR2 SVGAGI. In DNA form, the CDR3 reads TGTGCCATCAGGCCCGGACAGGCAGGATCCTTTTACGACCAGTACTTC. Residues: CAIRPGQAGSFYDQYF.

The rearrangement links TRBV11-2 to TRBJ2-7; TRBD1 agrees at 10 bases. V dropped 9 bases and J dropped 7; count of bases not matched to a gene: 12. This CDR3 region has 14 residues. Germline V CDR1 and CDR2: SGHAT, FQNNGV. This chain's CDR3 is CARGHPTGGGEQYF. CDR3 nucleotide sequence: TGTGCCAGAGGCCACCCGACAGGGGGCGGGGAGCAGTACTTC.

This clonotype was seen a handful of times. One end of the junction does not line up with germline, which may come from a read error. The chain is built from TRBV11-2 and TRBJ1-5; 9 nucleotides match TRBD1. The CDR3 spans 15 residues. Germline V gene sequence: CDR1 SGHAT, CDR2 FQNNGV. The CDR3, as DNA: TGTGCCGGCAGCCCGGACAGGGGTAGCAATCTGCCCCAGCATTTT. Protein: CAGSPDRGSNLPQHF. The whole variable domain, remainder taken from reference TRBV11-2 and TRBJ1-5, is EAGVAQSPRYKIIEKRQSVAFWCNPISGHATLYWYQQILGQGPKLLIQFQNNGVVDDSQLPKDRFSAERLKGVDSTLKIQPAKLEDSAVYLCAGSPDRGSNLPQHFGDGTRLSIL.

Turning to this clonotype: This likely comes from a read error, as the CDR3 has no conserved phenylalanine or tryptophan at its end. The chain has TRBV29-1 and TRBJ1-5; D gene unclear. The V end was cut by 8 bases, the J end by 5 bases, with 16 bases between. The germline CDR1 and CDR2 sequences are SQVTM and ANQGSEA. The CDR3 loop spans 13 amino acids. This CDR3 reads CSFGLGVDQPQHY. The CDR3 region has the DNA TGCAGCTTTGGTTTAGGCGTGGATCAGCCCCAGCATTAT.

The V gene is TRBV6-4, the J gene TRBJ2-1; D may be TRBD2 (5 bases). CDR3 length equals 14 residues. Germline V gives CDR1 MRHNA, CDR2 SNTAGT. The CDR3 region has the DNA TGTGACAGTAGTGAACGTGGGAGTGAAGATGAGCAGTTCTTC. Translation gives CDSSERGSEDEQFF.

The rearrangement links TRBV12-3 or TRBV12-4 to TRBJ2-7; D uncertain. The CDR3 is made up of 13 amino acids. Trimming shortened V by 2 bases and J by 2 bases, and 7 bases separated the two germline ends. The CDR3, as DNA: TGTGCCAGCAGTTTAACGAACGCCTACGAGCAGTACTTC. Its translation: CASSLTNAYEQYF.

Turning to this clonotype: The junction departs from the called germline gene at one end, perhaps through a read error. V usage is TRBV11-2 and J usage is TRBJ2-1, with TRBD2 as a possible D gene (5 bases). The germline gives CDR1 SGHAT, CDR2 FQNNGV. The CDR3 runs to 14 residues. As DNA, the CDR3 is TGTGCCAGCAGCTTACACCGACTAATTAGTGAGCACTTCTTC. Translating gives CASSLHRLISEHFF.

V usage is TRBV30 and J usage is TRBJ1-2, with 7 bases that match TRBD1. Germline CDR1 is GTSNPN and CDR2 is SVGIG (reference sequence). Trimming cost V 8 bases and J 2 bases; bases outside gene matches: 8. The CDR3 totals 13 residues. CDR3 in amino acids: CARTGQDNYGYTF. DNA of the CDR3: TGTGCCCGGACAGGACAGGACAACTATGGCTACACCTTC. Based on the CDR3 plus reference TRBV30 and TRBJ1-2, the full variable domain is SQTIHQWPATLVQPVGSPLSLECTVEGTSNPNLYWYRQAAGRGLQLLFYSVGIGQISSEVPQNLSASRPQDRQFILSSKKLLLSDSGFYLCARTGQDNYGYTFGSGTRLTVV.

This clonotype has just one count. Since a much larger clone is just one base distant, this may be a read error. The chain employs TRBV12-3 or TRBV12-4 and TRBJ1-5, with 7 bases lining up with TRBD1. This CDR3 spans 14 amino acids. CDR3: CAGSRQGRNQPQHF. The CDR3 DNA is TGTGCCGGCAGTCGACAGGGTCGCAATCAGCCCCAGCATTTT.

Ten or more counts support this clonotype. A much larger clone lies one base from this, so it may be a read error. The V call is TRBV11-3, the J call TRBJ2-6; D possibly corresponds to TRBD1 (5 bases). In germline, CDR1 is SGHNT, CDR2 YENEEA. This CDR3 region has 16 residues. The CDR3 DNA follows: TGTGCCAGCAGCTCGACAGCACAGTCTGGGGCCAACGCCCTGACTTTC. It specifies CASSSTAQSGANALTF. Full variable domain (rest looked up from reference TRBV11-3 and TRBJ2-6): EAGVVQSPRYKIIEKKQPVAFWCNPISGHNTLYWYLQNLGQGPELLIRYENEEAVDDSQLPKDRFSAERLKGVDSTLKIQPAELGDSAVYLCASSSTAQSGANALTFGAGSRLTVL.